A single sample gave rise to the 29 T cell receptor beta chains below, sequenced in a study of beta chain features in type 1 diabetes. These receptors' antigens are unknown. The study's findings and limits: Shorter TCRB CDR3s, moderately but significantly so, marked every one of the four CD4+ subsets in Type 1 diabetes patients.

The sequenced template was cDNA made from the entire isolated RNA. Sequencing was performed with immunoSEQ multiplex PCR; in TCRdb, only in-frame clones are kept and a portion is missing. Of 160,000 or so clones listed, roughly 10% are singletons. The sequenced sample consisted of central memory CD4+ T cells from blood. The source of these receptors is a woman in her thirties with type 1 diabetes.

This clone was seen only a few times. One junction end does not reproduce the germline sequence, and a read error may be involved. The chain joins TRBV7-7 to TRBJ2-2, with 10 bases matching TRBD2. This CDR3 has 16 residues. Germline CDR1 reads SSHAT; CDR2 reads FNYEAQ (reference sequence). In DNA, the CDR3 is TGTGCTAGCAGCCCCAGACTAGCGGGGAACACCGGGGAGCTGTTTTTT. Its protein is CASSPRLAGNTGELFF.

J is TRBJ2-2 and V is TRBV7-2; 7 positions agree with TRBD1. CDR1 SGHTA and CDR2 FQGNSA come from the germline V gene. The V gene end was trimmed by 2 bases and the J gene end by 0 bases; junction bases not matched to a gene: 0. The CDR3 consists of 15 residues. CDR3 DNA sequence: TGTGCCAGCAGCTTACAGGGGGCGAACACCGGGGAGCTGTTTTTT. Its translation is CASSLQGANTGELFF.

This rearrangement joins TRBV19 to TRBJ2-3; the D is unclear. V was cut by 5 bases and J by 6 bases, with 9 bases left in between. The CDR3 totals 12 residues. Looked up from germline, CDR1 is LNHDA and CDR2 is SQIVND (reference sequence). DNA of the CDR3: TGTGCCAGTAGTTTCCTCGGGGATACGCAGTATTTT. Protein: CASSFLGDTQYF.

This clone showed up just a few times. This sequence joins TRBV5-6 and TRBJ2-6; a possible D gene is TRBD2 (6 bases). V was clipped by 6 bases and J by 2 bases, with 18 bases between them. Per the germline V gene, CDR1 is SGHDT and CDR2 is YYEEEE. This CDR3 spans 17 amino acids. CDR3 in DNA: TGTGCCAGCACCCGGGAGAGGCTAGTACCTGGGGCCAACGTCCTGACTTTC. Protein product: CASTRERLVPGANVLTF.

This chain connects TRBV9 to TRBJ2-1, with no clear D. Trimming left V 0 bases short and J 4 bases short, with 11 bases between. This CDR3 spans 15 amino acids. CDR1 and CDR2 from the germline V gene are SGDLS and YYNGEE. CDR3 nucleotides: TGTGCCAGCAGCGTAGGCTTGACTGGGTACAATGAGCAGTTCTTC. Its protein product is CASSVGLTGYNEQFF.

The chain has TRBV6-4 and TRBJ2-1; 7 nucleotides line up with TRBD2. J lost 9 bases, V lost 6 bases, and 11 bases had no gene match. There are 14 residues in the CDR3. Germline CDR1 reads MRHNA; CDR2 reads SNTAGT. Written as DNA, the CDR3 is TGTGCCAGCAGGCCAGGACTAGGCTCGGGTGAGCAGTTCTTC. As protein: CASRPGLGSGEQFF.

This clone has a handful of counts. This sequence joins TRBV6-5 and TRBJ2-5; perhaps TRBD2 as D (6 bases). Germline CDR1 reads MNHEY; CDR2 reads SVGAGI. Trimming cost V 5 bases and J 7 bases, with 14 bases left between them. The CDR3 loop spans 13 amino acids. The CDR3 DNA reads as TGTGCCAGCAGTCTAGGAGGGCTCGGGACCCAGTACTTC. It specifies CASSLGGLGTQYF.

The V and J genes are TRBV11-1 and TRBJ2-1, with a possible D match to TRBD1 (6 bases). Trimming stripped 5 bases from V and 4 bases from J, with 15 bases between. The CDR3 contains 15 residues. Germline V gene lookup returns CDR1 SGHAT and CDR2 FQDESV (reference sequence). The CDR3 is CASSRRGGSYNEQFF. CDR3 nucleotides: TGTGCCAGCAGCCGGCGTGGGGGCAGTTACAATGAGCAGTTCTTC.

The chain has TRBV28 and TRBJ2-3, with D possibly being TRBD1 (6 bases). Germline assignment: CDR1 MDHEN and CDR2 SYDVKM. With 6 bases removed from V and 3 bases from J, the gap between germline ends came to 10 bases. There are 13 residues in the CDR3. In DNA, the CDR3 is TGTGCCAGCAGATGGACAGAAACAGATACGCAGTATTTT. Encoded protein: CASRWTETDTQYF. The whole variable domain, remainder taken from reference TRBV28 and TRBJ2-3, is DVKVTQSSRYLVKRTGEKVFLECVQDMDHENMFWYRQDPGLGLRLIYFSYDVKMKEKGDIPEGYSVSREKKERFSLILESASTNQTSMYLCASRWTETDTQYFGPGTRLTVL.

The chain uses TRBV5-1 and TRBJ2-2, with 11 bases identical to TRBD2. Germline V gene lookup returns CDR1 SGHRS and CDR2 YFSETQ. CDR3 length equals 16 residues. V shed 5 bases, J shed 6 bases, and the junction held 9 bases outside the gene matches. CDR3 sequence: CASRTTGTSGSGELFF. CDR3 nucleotide sequence: TGCGCCAGCAGAACAACCGGGACTAGCGGTTCCGGGGAGCTGTTTTTT.

The genes are TRBV9 and TRBJ2-3, with TRBD2 matching over 9 bases. This CDR3 comprises 16 residues. Germline V lookup: CDR1 SGDLS, CDR2 YYNGEE. Trimming cost V 0 bases and J 4 bases; bases outside gene matches: 6. The DNA for the CDR3 is TGTGCCAGCAGCGTAGGAGCTAGCGGGATCGCAGATACGCAGTATTTT. As protein: CASSVGASGIADTQYF.

In this sample, this clone turned up many times. This sequence joins TRBV7-9 and TRBJ2-1, with 7 bases matching TRBD2. Germline V gives CDR1 SEHNR, CDR2 FQNEAQ (reference sequence). V was pared by 2 bases and J by 7 bases, with 8 bases of the junction left unmatched. The CDR3 extends over 15 amino acids. CDR3 in amino acids: CASSLMGGPENEQFF. DNA for the CDR3: TGTGCCAGCAGCTTAATGGGAGGGCCTGAGAATGAGCAGTTCTTC.

In its sample, this clone was seen a few times. Other DNA variants within this sample encode the same CDR3. The V and J genes are TRBV6-6 and TRBJ2-5; 10 nucleotides line up with TRBD1. CDR3 length: 13 amino acids. Per germline, CDR1 MNHNY and CDR2 SVGAGI (reference sequence). Unmatched junction bases numbered 4, after V lost 6 bases and J lost 6 bases. The CDR3 coding sequence is TGTGCCAGCAGCGACAGGGGGCTAAAGACCCAGTACTTC. Translating gives CASSDRGLKTQYF.

In this sample, this clone turned up a few times. The chain has TRBV30 and TRBJ1-3; D not certain. The germline CDR1 and CDR2 sequences are GTSNPN and SVGIG (reference sequence). Between the trimmed V and J ends, which lost 0 bases and 4 bases, there was a span of 10 bases. This CDR3 contains 14 residues. The chain's CDR3 is CAWSVGSGGNTIYF. The CDR3 DNA is TGTGCCTGGAGTGTTGGTTCGGGAGGAAACACCATATATTTT.

This clone was seen more than once but under ten times. The rearrangement uses TRBV5-1 and TRBJ2-7; 10 bases line up with TRBD1. CDR3 length equals 16 residues. Germline V gene sequence: CDR1 SGHRS, CDR2 YFSETQ. The junction had 11 bases not matched to a gene; V was cut back by 4 bases and J by 4 bases. DNA for the CDR3: TGCGCCAGCAGCCCGTCCGGGGACAGGGGACATTACGAGCAGTACTTC. Its translation is CASSPSGDRGHYEQYF.

The rearrangement links TRBV4-2 to TRBJ2-2; D is perhaps TRBD2 (5 bases). Germline CDR1 and CDR2: LGHNA and YNFKEQ. V lost 0 bases to trimming and J lost 8 bases, with 19 bases between them. The length of the CDR3 is 17 residues. CDR3 sequence: CASSQENEGRYWGELFF. The CDR3 DNA reads TGTGCCAGCAGCCAAGAAAACGAGGGCCGCTATTGGGGGGAGCTGTTTTTT.

This chain connects TRBV6-5 to TRBJ2-3; D unclear. The ends were cut back, 11 bases at V and 2 bases at J, with 8 bases in the middle. The CDR3 runs 11 residues. Per germline, CDR1 MNHEY and CDR2 SVGAGI. In nucleotides, the CDR3 is TGTGCCCCCGCACTCACAGATACGCAGTATTTT. It codes for CAPALTDTQYF.

This clone was found a few times. The J gene is TRBJ2-7, the V gene TRBV20-1, with D possibly TRBD1 on 6 matching bases. Trimming cost V 6 bases and J 5 bases, with 11 bases left between them. The CDR3 spans 11 residues. CDR1 is DFQATT, CDR2 SNEGSKA, per germline (reference sequence). CDR3 sequence reads: CSAKGDHEQYF. As DNA, the CDR3 is TGCAGTGCCAAGGGGGATCACGAGCAGTACTTC.

The chain uses TRBV6-5 and TRBJ2-7; D remains unclear. The CDR3 is 15 amino acids. Per the germline V gene, CDR1 is MNHEY and CDR2 is SVGAGI. Between the trimmed V and J ends, which lost 0 bases and 2 bases, there was a span of 11 bases. The CDR3 spells CASSYSAVVAYEQYF. CDR3 sequence (DNA): TGTGCCAGCAGTTACTCAGCCGTAGTCGCCTACGAGCAGTACTTC.

This clone was counted between two and nine times. V and J are TRBV7-8 and TRBJ1-1, with D perhaps TRBD1 (6 bases). Germline V lookup: CDR1 SGHVS, CDR2 FQNEAQ. The CDR3 runs 13 residues. V was trimmed by 2 bases and J by 3 bases, leaving 7 bases between them. The chain's CDR3 is CASSLTGYTEAFF. CDR3 bases: TGTGCCAGCAGCTTAACAGGGTACACTGAAGCTTTCTTT.

This rearrangement joins TRBV2 to TRBJ2-5, with 11 bases fitting TRBD1. The CDR3 loop spans 15 amino acids. From germline, CDR1 is SNHLY and CDR2 FYNNEI. Trimming removed 1 base from V and 5 bases from J; junction bases left unmatched: 3. CDR3 loop: CASSEGTGGRETQYF. The CDR3 bases are TGTGCCAGCAGTGAAGGGACAGGGGGCCGGGAGACCCAGTACTTC.

The chain employs TRBV29-1 and TRBJ2-1; 10 bases map to TRBD2. Germline V lookup: CDR1 SQVTM, CDR2 ANQGSEA. This CDR3 has 15 residues. V was pared by 2 bases and J by 5 bases, with 6 bases of the junction left unmatched. The CDR3, as DNA: TGCAGCGTTGAATCAGCGGGAGGGCCGGACAATGAGCAGTTCTTC. Amino acids: CSVESAGGPDNEQFF.

There are a few counts of this clone. The chain combines TRBV7-9 with TRBJ2-7; no firm D call. The CDR3 runs to 14 residues. The V end was cut by 8 bases, the J end by 7 bases, with 21 bases between. Germline V gene lookup returns CDR1 SEHNR and CDR2 FQNEAQ (reference sequence). The CDR3 region has the DNA TGTGCCAGCGGGCGAAATCCTCCTTTTGAGGAGCAGTACTTC. Encoded protein: CASGRNPPFEEQYF.

This clone has only a few counts. The V and J genes are TRBV2 and TRBJ2-2, with D uncertain. There are 13 residues in the CDR3. V lost 8 bases to trimming and J lost 6 bases, with 13 bases between them. Germline CDR1 reads SNHLY; CDR2 reads FYNNEI. DNA for the CDR3: TGTGCCAGCGCCCTCGAGTTGTCCGGGGAGCTGTTTTTT. Residues: CASALELSGELFF. The entire variable domain, with the rest obtained from reference TRBV2 and TRBJ2-2, is as follows: EPEVTQTPSHQVTQMGQEVILRCVPISNHLYFYWYRQILGQKVEFLVSFYNNEISEKSEIFDDQFSVERPDGSNFTLKIRSTKLEDSAMYFCASALELSGELFFGEGSRLTVL.

This clone was counted only a few times. V usage is TRBV9 and J usage is TRBJ2-6; 10 bases map to TRBD1. CDR1 and CDR2 from the germline V gene are SGDLS and YYNGEE. CDR3 size: 20 residues. J was trimmed by 4 bases and V by 3 bases; bases with no gene match: 16. CDR3 protein: CASSAPRGGQGILGANVLTF. CDR3 in DNA: TGTGCCAGCAGCGCACCCCGGGGGGGACAGGGGATTCTGGGGGCCAACGTCCTGACTTTC.

This clone was detected a few times. The J gene is TRBJ1-2, the V gene TRBV28; 9 nucleotides agree with TRBD1. J gave up 7 bases and V 8 bases, and 11 bases lay outside the gene matches. This CDR3 comprises 14 residues. The germline CDR1 and CDR2 sequences are MDHEN and SYDVKM. The CDR3 is CASRPGDRESGYTF. The DNA of the CDR3 is TGTGCCAGCCGTCCTGGGGACAGGGAATCTGGCTACACCTTC.

This clone has just a few counts. Compared with germline, one end of the junction differs, possibly owing to a read error. The chain combines TRBV5-1 with TRBJ2-3, with 14 positions matching TRBD2. Per germline, CDR1 SGHRS and CDR2 YFSETQ. There are 17 residues in the CDR3. CDR3 coding DNA: TGCGCCAGCAGCGACCAAGGGACTAGCGGGAGCACGGATACGCAGTATTTT. It specifies CASSDQGTSGSTDTQYF.

This clone was seen only a few times. The chain uses TRBV18 and TRBJ2-6, with D maybe TRBD1 (5 bases). Trimming removed 3 bases at V and 0 bases at J, with 12 bases between. This CDR3 has 17 amino acids. Germline V gene lookup returns CDR1 KGHSH and CDR2 LQKENI. CDR3 in amino acids: CASSPRQGFSGANVLTF. The CDR3 nucleotides are TGTGCCAGCTCACCTCGGCAGGGATTCTCTGGGGCCAACGTCCTGACTTTC.

This clone occurred many times. This chain links TRBV19 with TRBJ2-1; D may be TRBD2 (6 bases). V gave up 4 bases and J gave up 10 bases, with 11 bases separating them. CDR3 size: 12 residues. Germline CDR1 is LNHDA and CDR2 is SQIVND (reference sequence). The CDR3 is CASSTRREEQFF. CDR3 nucleotides: TGTGCCAGTAGTACCCGCCGGGAGGAGCAGTTCTTC.